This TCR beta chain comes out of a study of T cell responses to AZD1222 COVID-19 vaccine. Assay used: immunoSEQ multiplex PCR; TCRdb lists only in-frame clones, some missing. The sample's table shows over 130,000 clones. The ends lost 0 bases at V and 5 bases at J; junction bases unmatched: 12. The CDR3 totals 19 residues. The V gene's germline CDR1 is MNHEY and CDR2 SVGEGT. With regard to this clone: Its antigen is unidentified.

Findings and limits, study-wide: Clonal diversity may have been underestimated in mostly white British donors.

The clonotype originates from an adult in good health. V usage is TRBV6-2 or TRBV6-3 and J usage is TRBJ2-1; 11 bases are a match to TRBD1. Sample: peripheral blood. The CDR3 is CASSYSTDPGQGDNNEQFF. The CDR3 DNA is TGTGCCAGCAGTTACTCGACGGACCCGGGACAGGGGGATAACAATGAGCAGTTCTTC.